This T cell receptor beta chain came from a study of regulatory T cells in long-lasting Graves disease. Whole-study context: Over 5 years on antithyroid drugs plus positive TSH receptor antibodies marked Graves' disease as persistent.

The authors built TCR beta libraries using iRepertoire HTBI primers and Arm-PCR of CDR3 regions. TCRdb itself ran the multiplex PCR reads through MiXCR, one entry per CDR3 protein. This sample carries fewer than 400,000 distinct CDR3 sequences, about a fifth of them seen once, and the ten largest clones take about a fifth. Indicated time point: persistent/refractory GD, antithyroid drugs over 5 years with positive TRAb. Preparation of the TCR library used RNA extracted from PBMCs. From germline, CDR1 is SGHKS and CDR2 YYEKEE (reference sequence). The CDR3 covers 14 residues. V was cut by 0 bases and J by 4 bases, with 11 bases left in between.

Here the sequenced sample was peripheral blood mononuclear cells (PBMCs), taken when the disease was refractory, from a patient treated with antithyroid drugs. This TCR was recovered from a female donor with Graves disease. The J gene is TRBJ2-7, the V gene TRBV5-5; no definite D call. Written as DNA, the CDR3 is TGTGCCAGCAGCTTGGCCTCCCTAGATTACGAGCAGTACTTC. Translating it yields CASSLASLDYEQYF.